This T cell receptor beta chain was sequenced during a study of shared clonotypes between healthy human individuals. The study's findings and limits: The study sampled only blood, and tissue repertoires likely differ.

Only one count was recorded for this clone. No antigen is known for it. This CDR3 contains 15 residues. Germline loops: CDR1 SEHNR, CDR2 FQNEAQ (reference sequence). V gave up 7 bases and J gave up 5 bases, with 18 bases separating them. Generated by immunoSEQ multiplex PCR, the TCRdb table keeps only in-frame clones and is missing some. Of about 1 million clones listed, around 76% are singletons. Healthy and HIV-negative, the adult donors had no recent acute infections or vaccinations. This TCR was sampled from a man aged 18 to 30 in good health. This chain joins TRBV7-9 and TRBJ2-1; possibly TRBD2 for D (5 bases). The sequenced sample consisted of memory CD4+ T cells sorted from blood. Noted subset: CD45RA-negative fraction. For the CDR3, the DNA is TGTGCCAGCAACCCAGATCTATGGGAGAACAATGAGCAGTTCTTC. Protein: CASNPDLWENNEQFF.